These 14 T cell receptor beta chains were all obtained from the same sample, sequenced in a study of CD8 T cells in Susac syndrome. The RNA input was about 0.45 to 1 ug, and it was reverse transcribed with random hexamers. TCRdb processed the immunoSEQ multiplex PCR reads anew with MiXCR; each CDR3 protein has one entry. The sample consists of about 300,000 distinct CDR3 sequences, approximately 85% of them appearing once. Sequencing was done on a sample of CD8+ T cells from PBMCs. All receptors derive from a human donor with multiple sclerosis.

CDR3 sequence reads: CASSPGLAESYEQYF. The DNA for the CDR3 is TGTGCCAGCAGCCCCGGACTAGCGGAATCCTACGAGCAGTACTTC. The J gene is TRBJ2-7, the V gene TRBV4-2; the match to TRBD2 covers 10 bases. The germline V gene has CDR1 LGHNA and CDR2 YNFKEQ. The CDR3 loop spans 15 amino acids. J was trimmed by 1 base and V by 4 bases; bases with no gene match: 4.

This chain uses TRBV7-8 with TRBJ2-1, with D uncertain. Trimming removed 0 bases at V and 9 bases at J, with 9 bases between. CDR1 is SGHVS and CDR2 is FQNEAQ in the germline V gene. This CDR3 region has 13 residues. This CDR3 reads CASSLASSSEQFF. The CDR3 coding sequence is TGTGCCAGCAGCTTAGCCTCCTCTTCTGAGCAGTTCTTC.

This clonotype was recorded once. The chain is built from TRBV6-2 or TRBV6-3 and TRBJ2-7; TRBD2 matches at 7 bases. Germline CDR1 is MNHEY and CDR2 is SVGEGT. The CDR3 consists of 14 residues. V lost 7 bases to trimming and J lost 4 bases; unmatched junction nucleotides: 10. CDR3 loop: CASNSSGIGYEQYF. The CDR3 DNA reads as TGTGCCAGCAATTCAAGCGGGATCGGATACGAGCAGTACTTC.

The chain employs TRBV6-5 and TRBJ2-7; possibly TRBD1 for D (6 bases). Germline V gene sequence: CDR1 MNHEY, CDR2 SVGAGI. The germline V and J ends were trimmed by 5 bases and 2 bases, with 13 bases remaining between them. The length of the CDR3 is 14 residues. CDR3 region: CASSALRGPYEQYF. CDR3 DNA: TGTGCCAGCAGTGCTCTCAGGGGACCCTACGAGCAGTACTTC.

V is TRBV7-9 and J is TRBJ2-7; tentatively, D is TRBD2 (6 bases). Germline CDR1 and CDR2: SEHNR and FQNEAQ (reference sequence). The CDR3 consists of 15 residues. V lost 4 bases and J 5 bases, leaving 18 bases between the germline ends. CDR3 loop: CASSSRDSRSHEQYF. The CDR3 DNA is TGTGCCAGCAGCTCCCGGGACTCTAGATCTCACGAGCAGTACTTC.

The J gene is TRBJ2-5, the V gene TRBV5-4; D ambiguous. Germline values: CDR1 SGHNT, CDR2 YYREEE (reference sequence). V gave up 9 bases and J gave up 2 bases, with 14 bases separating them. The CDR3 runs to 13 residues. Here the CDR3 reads CATTDPPQETQYF. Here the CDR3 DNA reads TGTGCCACCACGGACCCACCTCAAGAGACCCAGTACTTC.

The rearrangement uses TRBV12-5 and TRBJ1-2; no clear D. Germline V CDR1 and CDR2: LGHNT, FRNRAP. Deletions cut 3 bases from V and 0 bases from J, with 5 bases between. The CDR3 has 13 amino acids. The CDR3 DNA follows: TGTGCTAGTGGTTTTGACACTAACTATGGCTACACCTTC. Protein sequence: CASGFDTNYGYTF.

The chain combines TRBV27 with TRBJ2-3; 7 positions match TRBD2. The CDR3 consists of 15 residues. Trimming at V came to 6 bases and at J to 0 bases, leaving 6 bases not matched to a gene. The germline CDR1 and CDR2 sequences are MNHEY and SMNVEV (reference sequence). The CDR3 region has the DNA TGTGCCAGCAGGGGGGACTACCCTAGCACAGATACGCAGTATTTT. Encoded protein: CASRGDYPSTDTQYF.

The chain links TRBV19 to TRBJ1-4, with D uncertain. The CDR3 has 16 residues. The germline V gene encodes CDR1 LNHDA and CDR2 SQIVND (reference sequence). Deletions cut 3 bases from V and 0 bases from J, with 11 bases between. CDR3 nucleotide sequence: TGTGCCAGTAGTATTTCTGGAGATCCAACTAATGAAAAACTGTTTTTT. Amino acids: CASSISGDPTNEKLFF.

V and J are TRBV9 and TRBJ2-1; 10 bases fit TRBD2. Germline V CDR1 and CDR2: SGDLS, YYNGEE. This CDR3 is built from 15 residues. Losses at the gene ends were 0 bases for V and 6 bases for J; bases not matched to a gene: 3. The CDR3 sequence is CASSVGGLAINEQFF. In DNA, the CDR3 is TGTGCCAGCAGCGTAGGGGGACTAGCGATCAATGAGCAGTTCTTC.

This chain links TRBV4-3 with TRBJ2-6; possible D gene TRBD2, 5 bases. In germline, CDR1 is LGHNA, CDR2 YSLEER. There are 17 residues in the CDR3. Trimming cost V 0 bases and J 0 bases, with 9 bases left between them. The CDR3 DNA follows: TGCGCCAGCAGCCAAGATCCTCGGGGCTCTGGGGCCAACGTCCTGACTTTC. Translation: CASSQDPRGSGANVLTF.

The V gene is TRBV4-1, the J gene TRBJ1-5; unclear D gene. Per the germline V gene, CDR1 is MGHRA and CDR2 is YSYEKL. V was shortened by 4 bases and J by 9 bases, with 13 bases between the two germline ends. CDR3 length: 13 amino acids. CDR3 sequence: CASSPDGEGPQHF. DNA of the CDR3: TGCGCCAGCAGCCCAGACGGGGAGGGGCCCCAGCATTTT.

In nucleotides, the CDR3 is TGCGCCAGCAGCAATACTAGGACAGGGGCAGACATTCAGTACTTC. Translation: CASSNTRTGADIQYF. The chain combines TRBV4-3 with TRBJ2-4, with 9 positions matching TRBD1. The germline gives CDR1 LGHNA, CDR2 YSLEER. The CDR3 runs 15 residues. With V trimmed by 5 bases and J by 8 bases, 10 bases remained unmatched.

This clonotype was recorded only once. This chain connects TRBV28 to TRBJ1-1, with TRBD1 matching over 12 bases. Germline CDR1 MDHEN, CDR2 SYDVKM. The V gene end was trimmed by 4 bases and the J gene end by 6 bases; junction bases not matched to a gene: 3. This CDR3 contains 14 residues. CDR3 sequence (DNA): TGTGCCAGCAGTTCTGGGACAGGGGGCCCTGAAGCTTTCTTT. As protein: CASSSGTGGPEAFF.